This is a list of T cell receptor beta chains from one sample in a study of T cells in Graves' hyperthyroidism and ophthalmopathy. From the multiplex PCR reads, TCRdb called clonotypes with MiXCR, one entry per CDR3 protein. The sample shows approximately 420,000 distinct CDR3 sequences, about 13% of them seen only once. Sequences were obtained from blood. The receptors derive from a young woman with Graves' hyperthyroidism. Both conserved end residues are part of each CDR3. The D gene is left open where the match is weak. Some rows have no size entry. The others give once, few or many, or a class for an expanded clone.

>TRBV5-1|many|TRBD2|TRBJ2-7
TGCGCCAGCAGGCTCGGGACTAGCGGGTCCTACGAGCAGTACTTC
CASRLGTSGSYEQYF
>TRBV6-1|many|TRBD2|TRBJ2-3
TGTGCCAGCAGGGAGGCGGGAGCCAGCACAGATACGCAGTATTTT
CASREAGASTDTQYF
>TRBV19|NA|NA|TRBJ1-1
TGTGCCAGTAGTCTGAGGACAGCAATCGGCACTGAAGCTTTCTTT
CASSLRTAIGTEAFF
>TRBV7-3|many|NA|TRBJ2-7
TGTGCCAGCAGCTTATTGGAGGGGGCCGAGCAGTACTTC
CASSLLEGAEQYF
>TRBV6-1|NA|NA|TRBJ1-3
TGTGCCAGCAGCACCCAGTTCTCTGGAAGCACCATATATTTT
CASSTQFSGSTIYF
>TRBV7-2|many|NA|TRBJ2-7
TGTGCCAGCAGCTCTCATTCCTACGAGCAGTACTTC
CASSSHSYEQYF
>TRBV5-1|NA|TRBD2|TRBJ2-7
TGCGCCAGCAGGGGAGCTGTGGCGCGGGCGGGGGGCAATGAGCAGTACTTC
CASRGAVARAGGNEQYF
>TRBV27|many|TRBD1|TRBJ1-4
TGTGCCAGCAGCACAAGACAGGGGCCGGAAAAACTGTTTTTT
CASSTRQGPEKLFF
>TRBV28|many|NA|TRBJ2-5
TGTGCCAGCAGTTTAAGGGCCCTTGGAGAGACCCAGTACTTC
CASSLRALGETQYF
>TRBV19|many|TRBD1|TRBJ1-5
TGTGCCAGTAGTATGGGGACAGCTAATCAGCCCCAGCATTTT
CASSMGTANQPQHF
>TRBV20-1|many|TRBD2|TRBJ2-1
TGCAGTGCTAGAGATGACCTTTTAGCGGGTTCGCCCTCCGTTGAGCAGTTCTTC
CSARDDLLAGSPSVEQFF
>TRBV19|few|TRBD2|TRBJ2-1
TGTGCCAGTAGTATAGATGGGGGACTAGGGGTTCATGAGCAGTTCTTC
CASSIDGGLGVHEQFF
>TRBV30|few|TRBD2|TRBJ2-7
TGTGCCTGCGCCCGGGGCGGGAGCTACGAGCAGTACTTC
CACARGGSYEQYF
>TRBV30|few|NA|TRBJ2-1
TGTGCCTGGGGGGGCGGGAGAGTCTACAATGAGCAGTTCTTC
CAWGGGRVYNEQFF
>TRBV20-1|many|NA|TRBJ2-7
TGCAGTGCTTCAGCCTTCAGCTCCTACGAGCAGTACTTC
CSASAFSSYEQYF
>TRBV12-3/TRBV12-4|many|NA|TRBJ2-1
TGTGCCAGCAGTTTATTCAGGGATTCCTACAATGAGCAGTTCTTC
CASSLFRDSYNEQFF
>TRBV7-2|many|NA|TRBJ2-7
TGTGCCAGCAGCTTAGTACCGGGGGCGGGTTCCTACGAGCAGTACTTC
CASSLVPGAGSYEQYF
>TRBV11-2|NA|NA|TRBJ2-1
TGTGCCAGCAGCTTTTTTCGGGTCGATCGTCTACCAGAGCAGTTCTTC
CASSFFRVDRLPEQFF
>TRBV11-2|NA|NA|TRBJ1-5
TGTGCCAGCAGCGCAACAGGTAGTAGTCAGCCCCAGCATTTT
CASSATGSSQPQHF
>TRBV28|many|NA|TRBJ1-4
TGTGCCAGCAGGACGCAGGGGAATGAAAAACTGTTTTTT
CASRTQGNEKLFF
>TRBV27|many|TRBD1|TRBJ2-1
TGTGCCAGCAGTTCCTACACCGGGACAGGGAGCCATGAGCAGTTCTTC
CASSSYTGTGSHEQFF
>TRBV9|NA|NA|TRBJ2-2
TGTGCCAGCAGCCAAGAGGGGGGGCCACGGGCCGGGGAGCTGTTTTTT
CASSQEGGPRAGELFF
>TRBV19|few|TRBD2|TRBJ2-5
TGTGCCAGTAGTACGCGGGGACTAGCGAGGACAGAGACCCAGTACTTC
CASSTRGLARTETQYF
>TRBV28|many|TRBD1|TRBJ1-1
TGTGCCAGCAGCCTTATCCGTGGGACAGGGGGGAACACTGAAGCTTTCTTT
CASSLIRGTGGNTEAFF
>TRBV5-4|NA|TRBD2|TRBJ2-2
TGTGCCAGCAGCTTGGAGGCTAGCGGGGGCACCGGGGAGCTGTTTTTT
CASSLEASGGTGELFF
>TRBV28|few|NA|TRBJ2-7
TGTGCCACCTGGGACACTAGGTCCTACGAGCAGTACTTC
CATWDTRSYEQYF
>TRBV5-1|NA|TRBD1|TRBJ2-1
TGCGCCAGCAGCTTGGCCGGGACAGGGAAGGTCTATGAGCAGTTCTTC
CASSLAGTGKVYEQFF
>TRBV6-1|NA|NA|TRBJ2-2
TGTGCCAGCATAATCAGGGCGAACACCGGGGAGCTGTTTTTT
CASIIRANTGELFF
>TRBV30|NA|NA|TRBJ2-1
TGTGCCTGGAGTCATGGAGGAGCGGTCAATGAGCAGTTCTTC
CAWSHGGAVNEQFF
>TRBV10-1|many|NA|TRBJ2-2
TGCGCCAGCAGTGTCGCTAGCGCGGACACCGGGGAGCTGTTTTTT
CASSVASADTGELFF
>TRBV6-1|many|TRBD1|TRBJ1-2
TGTGCCAGCAGTGAAGGACAGGGGTCCTATGGCTACACCTTC
CASSEGQGSYGYTF
>TRBV20-1|NA|NA|TRBJ1-6
TGCAGTGCCCGGTGGCCCGGCCACCGGAATTCACCCCTCCACTTT
CSARWPGHRNSPLHF
>TRBV7-8|many|TRBD2|TRBJ2-1
TGTGCCAGCAGCTTAGTACCAGCGGGAGGCAATGAGCAGTTCTTC
CASSLVPAGGNEQFF
>TRBV28|many|NA|TRBJ2-6
TGTGCCAGCAGTGGAGGGATCTCTGGGGCCAACGTCCTGACTTTC
CASSGGISGANVLTF
>TRBV6-1|many|TRBD1|TRBJ2-7
TGTGCCAGCAGTGCCGGGACAGGGTTCTACGAGCAGTACTTC
CASSAGTGFYEQYF
>TRBV14|few|NA|TRBJ2-5
TGTGCCAGCAGCCAAGTAATACAGACACAAGAGACCCAGTACTTC
CASSQVIQTQETQYF
>TRBV15|few|TRBD2|TRBJ2-1
TGTGCCACCAGCAGGCTACGGGGCGGGAGCTCCCACAATGAGCAGTTCTTC
CATSRLRGGSSHNEQFF
>TRBV27|many|NA|TRBJ2-1
TGTGCCAGCAGTTTACCCGGGGGGCCGTCTAGCGGCTCCTACAATGAGCAGTTCTTC
CASSLPGGPSSGSYNEQFF
>TRBV24-1|few|NA|TRBJ2-5
TGTGCCACCAGTGATAGCACAGGGAGAAGAGAGACCCAGTACTTC
CATSDSTGRRETQYF
>TRBV12-3/TRBV12-4|NA|NA|TRBJ1-5
TGTGCCAGCAGTCTCAGTTCTGGGGGAGGCAATCAGCCCCAGAATTTT
CASSLSSGGGNQPQNF
>TRBV20-1|many|TRBD1|TRBJ2-6
TGCAGTGCTAGAGCCGGGACAGGGGCTGGGGCCAACGTCCTGACTTTC
CSARAGTGAGANVLTF
>TRBV6-5|NA|TRBD2|TRBJ2-7
TGTGCCAGCAGCCCTGGACTAGCGGGAGGGGTATACGAGCAGTACTTC
CASSPGLAGGVYEQYF
>TRBV7-2|many|TRBD2|TRBJ2-1
TGTGCCAGCGGAAGGACTAGCGCTTTTCAGGAAGGGCAGTTCTTC
CASGRTSAFQEGQFF
>TRBV7-9|many|NA|TRBJ2-5
TGTGCCAGCAGCTTAGTTCGGATGGGGGAGACCCAGTACTTC
CASSLVRMGETQYF
>TRBV18|NA|TRBD1|TRBJ1-3
TGTGCCAGCTCACCAGGGACAGCCGGCTCTGGAAACACCATATATTTT
CASSPGTAGSGNTIYF
>TRBV11-3|NA|NA|TRBJ2-1
TGTGCCAGGGAGGTGCGGGGAGCTCTCCCCAATGAGCAGTTCTTC
CAREVRGALPNEQFF
>TRBV20-1|many|NA|TRBJ1-2
TGCAGTGCTAGACAGGGCGATGGCTACACCTTC
CSARQGDGYTF
>TRBV4-3|few|NA|TRBJ2-1
TGCGCCAGCAGCCAAGATTCCTCAGGGGAGGATGAGCAGTTCTTC
CASSQDSSGEDEQFF
>TRBV19|few|NA|TRBJ2-4
TGTGCCAGTAGCCCGGAGAGGGACACCCTAGCCAAAAACATTCAGTACTTC
CASSPERDTLAKNIQYF
>TRBV2|many|TRBD2|TRBJ2-1
TGTGCCAGCAGTTATGAGCGGGAGTGGGGCAATGAGCAGTTCTTC
CASSYEREWGNEQFF
>TRBV7-9|few|TRBD2|TRBJ2-3
TGTGCCAGCAGCTTATCGGGCGGGAGGTTGTTCACAGATACGCAGTATTTT
CASSLSGGRLFTDTQYF
>TRBV5-6|NA|TRBD2|TRBJ2-7
TGTGCCAGCAGCTTGGGACTAGCGGAGACTGCGCAGTACTTC
CASSLGLAETAQYF
>TRBV27|few|NA|TRBJ2-7
TGTGCCAGCAGTTTATATAACGGGTACGAGCAGTACTTC
CASSLYNGYEQYF
>TRBV6-1|few|TRBD2|TRBJ2-1
TGTGCCAGCGGAACCGGGACTAGGAGGAATGAGCAGTTCTTC
CASGTGTRRNEQFF
>TRBV9|many|NA|TRBJ2-7
TGTGCCAGCAGCGAGGGACCGAGCTACGAGCAGTACTTC
CASSEGPSYEQYF
>TRBV28|many|TRBD1|TRBJ2-7
TGTGCCAGCAGTCTGACAGGGGAAGGCGAGCAGTACTTC
CASSLTGEGEQYF
>TRBV12-3/TRBV12-4|many|TRBD2|TRBJ2-1
TGTGCCAGCAGTTTCGGGACTAGTTTCTACAATGAGCAGTTCTTC
CASSFGTSFYNEQFF
>TRBV18|many|NA|TRBJ2-1
TGTGCCAGCTCACCGGTGGGTGGGGACAACTACAATGAGCAGTTCTTC
CASSPVGGDNYNEQFF
>TRBV28|many|NA|TRBJ2-5
TGTGCCAGCAGTTTCCAAGGGGGGGCACAAGAGACCCAGTACTTC
CASSFQGGAQETQYF
>TRBV6-2/TRBV6-3|many|TRBD1|TRBJ2-7
TGTGCCAGCAGAGACAGGGAGAGCTCCTACGAGCAGTACTTC
CASRDRESSYEQYF